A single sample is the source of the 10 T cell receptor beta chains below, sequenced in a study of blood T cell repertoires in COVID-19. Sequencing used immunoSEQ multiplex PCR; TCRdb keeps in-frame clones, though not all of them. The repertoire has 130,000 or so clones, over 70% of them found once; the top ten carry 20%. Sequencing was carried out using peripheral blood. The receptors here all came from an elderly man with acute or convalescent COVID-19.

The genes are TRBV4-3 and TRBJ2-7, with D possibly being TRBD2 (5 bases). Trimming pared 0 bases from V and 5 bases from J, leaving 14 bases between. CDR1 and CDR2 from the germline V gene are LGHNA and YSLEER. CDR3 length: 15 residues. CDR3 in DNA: TGCGCCAGCAGCCAAGAAAGCGGCAGGCTACACGAGCAGTACTTC. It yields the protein CASSQESGRLHEQYF.

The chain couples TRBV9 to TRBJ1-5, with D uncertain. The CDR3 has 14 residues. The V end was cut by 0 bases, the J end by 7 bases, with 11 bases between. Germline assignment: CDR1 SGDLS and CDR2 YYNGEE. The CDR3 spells CASSVEPSGQPQHF. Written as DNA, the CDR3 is TGTGCCAGCAGCGTAGAACCCTCGGGGCAGCCCCAGCATTTT.

CDR3 protein: CASSLAGSQANVLTF. The DNA for the CDR3 is TGCGCCAGCAGCTTGGCGGGGTCTCAGGCCAACGTCCTGACTTTC. This sequence joins TRBV5-1 and TRBJ2-6; a weak D match, TRBD2 (5 bases). This CDR3 is 15 amino acids long. The germline V gene has CDR1 SGHRS and CDR2 YFSETQ. V gave up 0 bases and J gave up 6 bases, with 10 bases separating them.

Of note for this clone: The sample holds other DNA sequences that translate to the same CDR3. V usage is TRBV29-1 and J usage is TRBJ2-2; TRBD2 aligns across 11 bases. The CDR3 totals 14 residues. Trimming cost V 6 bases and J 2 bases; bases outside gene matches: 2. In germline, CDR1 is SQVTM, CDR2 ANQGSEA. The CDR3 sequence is CSVGLAANTGELFF. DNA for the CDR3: TGCAGCGTGGGACTAGCGGCTAACACCGGGGAGCTGTTTTTT.

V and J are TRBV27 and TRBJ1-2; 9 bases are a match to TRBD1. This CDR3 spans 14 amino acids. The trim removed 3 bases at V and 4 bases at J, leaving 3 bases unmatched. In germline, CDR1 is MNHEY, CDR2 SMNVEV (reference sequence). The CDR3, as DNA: TGTGCCAGCAGTTTCGGGACAGGGATCTATGGCTACACCTTC. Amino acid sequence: CASSFGTGIYGYTF.

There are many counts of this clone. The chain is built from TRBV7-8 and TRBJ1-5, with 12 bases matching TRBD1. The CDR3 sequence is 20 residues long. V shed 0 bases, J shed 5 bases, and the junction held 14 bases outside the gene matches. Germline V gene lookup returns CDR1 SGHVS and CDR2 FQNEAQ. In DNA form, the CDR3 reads TGTGCCAGCAGCTTAGCGAATCCGGGACAGGGGGCGAGAGGTTATCAGCCCCAGCATTTT. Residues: CASSLANPGQGARGYQPQHF.

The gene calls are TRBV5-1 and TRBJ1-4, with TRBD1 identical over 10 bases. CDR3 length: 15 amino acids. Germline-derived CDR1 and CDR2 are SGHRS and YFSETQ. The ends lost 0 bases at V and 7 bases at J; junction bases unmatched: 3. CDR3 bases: TGCGCCAGCAGCTTGGAGGGGACAGGGGTTGAAAAACTGTTTTTT. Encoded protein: CASSLEGTGVEKLFF.

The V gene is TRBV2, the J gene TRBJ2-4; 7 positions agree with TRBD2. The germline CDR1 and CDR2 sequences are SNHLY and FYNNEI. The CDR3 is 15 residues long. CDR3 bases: TGTGCAAGCGCCCCCCCGGGGGGTGCCAAAAACATTCAGTACTTC. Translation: CASAPPGGAKNIQYF.

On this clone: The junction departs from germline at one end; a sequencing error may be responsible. CDR3 sequence reads: CASSPVETGHQVHF. DNA for the CDR3: TGTGCCAGCTCCCCGGTGGAAACGGGACATCAGGTACATTTT. V usage is TRBV18 and J usage is TRBJ2-3; tentatively, D is TRBD1 (6 bases). Germline V gene lookup returns CDR1 KGHSH and CDR2 LQKENI. The CDR3 spans 14 residues.

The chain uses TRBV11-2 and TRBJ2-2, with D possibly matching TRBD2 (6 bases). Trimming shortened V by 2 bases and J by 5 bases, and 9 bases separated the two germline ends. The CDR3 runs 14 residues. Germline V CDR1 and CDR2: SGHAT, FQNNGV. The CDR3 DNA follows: TGTGCCAGCAGCTTAATGACTAGAACCGGGGAGCTGTTTTTT. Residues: CASSLMTRTGELFF.